Listed below are T cell receptor beta chains from one sample, sequenced in a study of cytomegalovirus exposure and HLA in healthy donors. Assay: immunoSEQ multiplex PCR; the TCRdb copy retains only in-frame clones and omits some. The table includes around 130,000 clones, around 80% detected once. The sequenced sample consisted of PBMCs. These receptor sequences come from a man aged 50 or older in good health and CMV-seronegative. The conserved cysteine and the conserved F or W are not part of the CDR3 here. Each record gives: J gene, D gene, V gene, CDR3 protein. A D gene is named only where the DNA matches it firmly.

J gene: TRBJ2-6; D gene: .; V gene: TRBV4-3; CDR3 protein: ASSQATAGANVLT
J gene: TRBJ1-1; D gene: .; V gene: TRBV29-1; CDR3 protein: SAQGRMNTEAF
J gene: TRBJ2-6; D gene: .; V gene: TRBV7-8; CDR3 protein: ASSSERLAGANVLT
J gene: TRBJ1-1; D gene: .; V gene: TRBV19; CDR3 protein: ASIGLPFDTEAF
J gene: TRBJ2-7; D gene: .; V gene: TRBV30; CDR3 protein: AWSNYYEQY
J gene: TRBJ2-5; D gene: TRBD2; V gene: TRBV30; CDR3 protein: AWSYDSGGGETQY
J gene: TRBJ2-4; D gene: TRBD1; V gene: TRBV15; CDR3 protein: ATSRGQGVAKNIQY
J gene: TRBJ2-1; D gene: TRBD2; V gene: TRBV5-6; CDR3 protein: ASSSSPGLAEQEQF
J gene: TRBJ1-1; D gene: TRBD1; V gene: TRBV9; CDR3 protein: ASSEGQENTEAF
J gene: TRBJ1-6; D gene: TRBD1; V gene: TRBV5-1; CDR3 protein: ASSTQGKGNSPLH